The rows below give T cell receptor beta chains drawn from one sample of a study of blood T cell repertoires in COVID-19. The data were produced by immunoSEQ multiplex PCR, yet TCRdb's version contains in-frame clones alone and is incomplete. The sample lists some 150,000 clones; about 89% were seen once. The sequencing sample was made of peripheral blood. These receptors were obtained from a man aged 45-65 years with acute or convalescent COVID-19. The CDR3 runs from the conserved cysteine through the conserved F or W. Fields, in order: clone size, J gene, V gene, D gene, CDR3 length, CDR3 protein, CDR3 DNA. D genes are given only for firm matches. The size entry is marked missing in some rows and otherwise reads once, few, many or a size class.

abundance: .; j_gene: TRBJ1-5; v_gene: TRBV18; d_gene: .; len: 12; CDR3aa: CASSPFGESQHF; CDR3nt: TGTGCCAGCTCACCATTCGGGGAATCCCAGCATTTT
abundance: .; j_gene: TRBJ1-3; v_gene: TRBV13; d_gene: TRBD1; len: 17; CDR3aa: CASRRQGAALSGNTIYF; CDR3nt: TGTGCCAGCCGCAGACAGGGGGCAGCCCTCTCTGGAAACACCATATATTTT
abundance: .; j_gene: TRBJ2-7; v_gene: TRBV19; d_gene: TRBD2; len: 15; CDR3aa: CASSIVWLAGSEQYF; CDR3nt: TGTGCCAGTAGTATAGTGTGGCTAGCGGGAAGCGAGCAGTACTTC
abundance: .; j_gene: TRBJ2-7; v_gene: TRBV5-4; d_gene: TRBD2; len: 14; CDR3aa: CASSPLAGSYEQYF; CDR3nt: TGTGCCAGCAGCCCCCTAGCGGGTTCGTACGAGCAGTACTTC
abundance: once; j_gene: TRBJ1-5; v_gene: TRBV19; d_gene: .; len: 16; CDR3aa: CASSIGGGGGNQPQHF; CDR3nt: TGTGCCAGTAGTATAGGAGGCGGGGGCGGCAATCAGCCCCAGCATTTT
abundance: .; j_gene: TRBJ1-2; v_gene: TRBV6-5; d_gene: TRBD1; len: 14; CDR3aa: CASSRGQGFDGYTF; CDR3nt: TGTGCCAGCAGCCGCGGACAGGGCTTCGACGGCTACACCTTC
abundance: .; j_gene: TRBJ1-2; v_gene: TRBV7-9; d_gene: .; len: 15; CDR3aa: CASSSDRRSPYGYTF; CDR3nt: TGTGCCAGCAGCTCCGACAGGCGATCACCCTATGGCTACACCTTC
abundance: .; j_gene: TRBJ1-5; v_gene: TRBV19; d_gene: .; len: 16; CDR3aa: CASSIVAGGRNQPQHF; CDR3nt: TGTGCCAGTAGTATTGTCGCAGGCGGGAGAAATCAGCCCCAGCATTTT
abundance: .; j_gene: TRBJ1-2; v_gene: TRBV19; d_gene: .; len: 14; CDR3aa: CASIPSAGLYGYTF; CDR3nt: TGTGCCAGTATCCCCTCCGCAGGACTCTATGGCTACACCTTC
abundance: .; j_gene: TRBJ2-3; v_gene: TRBV21-1; d_gene: .; len: 17; CDR3aa: CASSKARSGRGWRTQYF; CDR3nt: TGTGCCAGCAGCAAAGCTCGTAGCGGGAGAGGGTGGCGGACGCAGTATTTT
abundance: few; j_gene: TRBJ1-1; v_gene: TRBV12-5; d_gene: .; len: 12; CDR3aa: CASGWEGSEAFF; CDR3nt: TGTGCTAGTGGTTGGGAAGGGAGCGAAGCTTTCTTT
abundance: .; j_gene: TRBJ2-3; v_gene: TRBV5-8; d_gene: TRBD2; len: 19; CDR3aa: CASSLGVRGASLRTDTQYF; CDR3nt: TGTGCCAGCAGCTTGGGGGTGCGGGGGGCCAGTCTTCGCACAGATACGCAGTATTTT
abundance: .; j_gene: TRBJ1-4; v_gene: TRBV28; d_gene: TRBD1; len: 15; CDR3aa: CASTTGGDTNEKLFF; CDR3nt: TGTGCCAGCACGACAGGGGGCGATACTAATGAAAAACTGTTTTTT
abundance: .; j_gene: TRBJ2-1; v_gene: TRBV11-2; d_gene: TRBD2; len: 15; CDR3aa: CASTPTSGTYNEQFF; CDR3nt: TGTGCCAGCACCCCGACTAGCGGAACCTACAATGAGCAGTTCTTC
abundance: .; j_gene: TRBJ1-1; v_gene: TRBV30; d_gene: .; len: 11; CDR3aa: CAWNGGTEAFF; CDR3nt: TGTGCCTGGAACGGGGGCACTGAAGCTTTCTTT
abundance: few; j_gene: TRBJ1-2; v_gene: TRBV7-3; d_gene: TRBD1; len: 16; CDR3aa: CASSLGPGQTGGGYTF; CDR3nt: TGTGCCAGCAGCTTAGGGCCCGGGCAGACAGGGGGAGGCTACACCTTC
abundance: few; j_gene: TRBJ1-1; v_gene: TRBV10-3; d_gene: .; len: 14; CDR3aa: CAITATGSNTEAFF; CDR3nt: TGTGCCATCACCGCTACAGGGTCCAACACTGAAGCTTTCTTT
abundance: once; j_gene: TRBJ2-7; v_gene: TRBV6-5; d_gene: TRBD2; len: 15; CDR3aa: CASSYSPLGGWEQYF; CDR3nt: TGTGCCAGCAGTTACTCCCCCCTGGGAGGGTGGGAGCAGTACTTC
abundance: .; j_gene: TRBJ2-1; v_gene: TRBV7-9; d_gene: TRBD1; len: 13; CDR3aa: CASTGQGANEQFF; CDR3nt: TGTGCCAGCACGGGGCAGGGGGCCAATGAGCAGTTCTTC